These 19 T cell receptor delta chains were all obtained from the same sample, sequenced in a study of gamma-delta T cells after stem cell transplantation. TCRdb called clones from the RT-PCR reads again using CATT. Here the sample spans about 2,600 delta-chain clones, around 2.7% being singletons. Sequences were obtained from gamma-delta T cells. The receptors come from a human donor. It is not recorded whose cells these are; they may come from a transplant donor.

This clone was seen a handful of times. TCRdb's listed protein matches a much larger clone and diverges from this DNA's translation at residue 6, likely through a read error; the protein shown comes from the DNA. Here the CDR3 reads CACDTMLAGGYHENTGSTDKLIF. CDR3 coding DNA: TGTGCCTGTGACACCATGTTAGCTGGGGGATACCACGAAAATACGGGGAGCACCGATAAACTCATCTTT. The rearrangement links TRDV2 to TRDJ1, with TRDD3 matching 11 bases. The CDR3 is 23 amino acids. CDR1 GEAIGNYY and CDR2 EKD come from the germline V gene. Trimming removed 0 bases from V and 1 base from J; junction bases left unmatched: 24.

This clone has more than one count but fewer than ten. A much larger clone sits a single nucleotide away, making a read error possible. The sample contains more than one DNA sequence encoding this CDR3. This rearrangement joins TRDV1 to TRDJ1, with TRDD3 matching 9 bases. V gave up 2 bases and J gave up 2 bases; unmatched junction bases: 24. The CDR3 totals 22 residues. Germline V gene lookup returns CDR1 TSWWSYY and CDR2 QGS. Here the CDR3 reads CALGEGGDLLLGGILRTDKLIF. The CDR3 nucleotides are TGTGCTCTTGGGGAAGGTGGGGACCTACTTCTTGGGGGGATACTACGGACCGATAAACTCATCTTT.

The V gene is TRDV1, the J gene TRDJ1, with 9 bases that match TRDD2. V lost 1 base and J lost 0; bases outside the gene matches: 24. The CDR3 contains 23 residues. In germline, CDR1 is TSWWSYY, CDR2 QGS. The chain's CDR3 is CALGERPSYAEWGLPPNTDKLIF. The CDR3 DNA reads as TGTGCTCTTGGGGAACGCCCTTCCTACGCGGAGTGGGGGCTCCCTCCTAACACCGATAAACTCATCTTT.

On this clone itself: A far larger clone differs by one base, so this is likely a read error. The chain links TRDV2 to TRDJ1, with D possibly being TRDD3 (5 bases). This CDR3 has 14 residues. Germline assignment: CDR1 GEAIGNYY and CDR2 EKD. V was shortened by 2 bases and J by 7 bases, with 16 bases between the two germline ends. For the CDR3, the DNA is TGTGCCTGTGACAGGCTGGGATCGACGGGTAAACTCATCTTT. It encodes CACDRLGSTGKLIF.

Sample share makes this clone medium-sized. The chain recombines TRDV2 with TRDJ1; a weak D match, TRDD2 (5 bases). CDR3 size: 14 residues. Germline V gene lookup returns CDR1 GEAIGNYY and CDR2 EKD. The V end lost 4 bases, the J end lost 4 bases, and 15 bases lay between the germline ends. The CDR3 here is CACDSLHAGDKLIF. In nucleotides, the CDR3 is TGTGCCTGTGATTCCTTGCACGCCGGCGATAAACTCATCTTT.

This clone came up a few times. A far larger clone is one nucleotide away, so this likely arose from a read error. The sample holds other DNA sequences that translate to the same CDR3. The chain carries TRDV2 and TRDJ4; D perhaps matches TRDD3 (6 bases). Germline loops: CDR1 GEAIGNYY, CDR2 EKD. The CDR3 runs 14 residues. This CDR3 is CACDTVGVSRPLIF. CDR3 nucleotide sequence: TGTGCCTGTGACACCGTGGGGGTCTCCAGACCTCTGATCTTT.

Of note for this clone: A junction boundary mismatches the germline segment, possibly from a read error. J is TRDJ1 and V is TRDV2; 10 nucleotides agree with TRDD3. The CDR3 extends over 16 amino acids. The germline gives CDR1 GEAIGNYY, CDR2 EKD. The CDR3 DNA is TGTGCCTGTGACACCCTCCGGGGGATACGGAACGATAAAATCATCTTT. This encodes CACDTLRGIRNDKIIF.

This clone came up a few times. The chain carries TRDV2 and TRDJ1; 12 bases fit TRDD3. The CDR3 length is 17 residues. The germline V gene has CDR1 GEAIGNYY and CDR2 EKD. J gave up 3 bases and V 0 bases, and 7 bases lay outside the gene matches. This chain's CDR3 is CACDTAVLGDTPDKLIF. CDR3 in DNA: TGTGCCTGTGACACCGCTGTACTGGGGGATACTCCCGATAAACTCATCTTT.

The chain has TRDV2 and TRDJ1; tentatively, D is TRDD3 (5 bases). The germline gives CDR1 GEAIGNYY, CDR2 EKD. The V gene lost 0 bases and the J gene lost 0 bases, with 22 bases spanning the gap. The CDR3 length is 19 residues. The CDR3 loop reads CACDTVYSGTPRNTDKLIF. The CDR3 nucleotides read TGTGCCTGTGACACCGTGTACTCGGGGACCCCGCGGAACACCGATAAACTCATCTTT.

By its share, this clone is medium-sized (0.01 to 0.1%). The genes are TRDV1 and TRDJ1, with D possibly TRDD3 on 6 matching bases. The CDR3 length is 20 residues. The V end lost 0 bases, the J end lost 3 bases, and 26 bases lay between the germline ends. Germline V gene sequence: CDR1 TSWWSYY, CDR2 QGS. The CDR3 reads CALGELEGVPPVTGSDKLIF. The CDR3 bases are TGTGCTCTTGGGGAACTAGAGGGCGTCCCGCCCGTTACTGGGTCCGATAAACTCATCTTT.

A remark on this clone: TCRdb's entry gives the protein of a much larger clone, which mismatches this DNA's translation at residue 4, likely from a read error; the protein reported here is translated from the DNA. This chain links TRDV2 with TRDJ4; a weak D match, TRDD3 (6 bases). Germline-derived CDR1 and CDR2 are GEAIGNYY and EKD. This CDR3 comprises 14 residues. CDR3 sequence: CACGTVGVSRPLIF. The CDR3 nucleotides read TGTGCCTGTGGCACCGTGGGGGTCTCCAGACCCCTGATCTTT.

Of note for this clone: Given a far larger clone just one base away, this is likely a sequencing read error. The sample has other DNA sequences that encode this CDR3 too. The rearrangement links TRDV2 to TRDJ1; D uncertain. CDR3 length equals 16 residues. Germline V lookup: CDR1 GEAIGNYY, CDR2 EKD. The CDR3 spells CACDPLLLPDTDKLIF. The CDR3 DNA reads TGTGCCTGTGACCCCCTGCTACTCCCCGACACCGATAAACTCATCTTC.

V gene TRDV1 combines with J gene TRDJ1, with D possibly TRDD3 on 8 matching bases. CDR1 is TSWWSYY, CDR2 QGS, per germline. V gave up 3 bases and J gave up 0 bases, with 50 bases separating them. This CDR3 spans 28 amino acids. CDR3 DNA: TGTGCTCTTGGGGAGCGCACACCTTACTTCCTATTTAAGGAGATCGGCTGGGGGACATCCCTGTACACCGATAAACTCATCTTT. This codes for CALGERTPYFLFKEIGWGTSLYTDKLIF.

This clone showed up just a few times. Translating the DNA gives a protein that differs from the TCRdb entry at residue 4; the protein shown here is that DNA translation. The rearrangement uses TRDV2 and TRDJ1; TRDD3 agrees at 8 bases. Germline V gene lookup returns CDR1 GEAIGNYY and CDR2 EKD. This CDR3 has 20 residues. Trimming at V came to 5 bases and at J to 1 base, leaving 23 bases not matched to a gene. The CDR3 DNA reads TGTGCCTGTGGCACACTTGATTTACTGGGGGTCCCCCGAACCACCGATAAACTCATCTTT. Translated, it gives CACGTLDLLGVPRTTDKLIF.

The chain has TRDV3 and TRDJ1; 12 nucleotides align to TRDD3. CDR3 length: 18 residues. After removal of 4 bases from V and 6 bases from J, the junction contained 21 bases not matched to a gene. Germline V CDR1 and CDR2: TVYSNPD, GDNSRS (reference sequence). DNA for the CDR3: TGTGCCTCTAGGGCCCCACCCCAACACTGGGGGATACAGCATAAACTCATCTTT. As protein: CASRAPPQHWGIQHKLIF.

As concerns this clone: The protein that TCRdb holds for this DNA derives from a much larger clone and differs from the translated DNA at residue 11, which likely indicates a read error; the protein shown here is translated from the DNA. V and J are TRDV2 and TRDJ1, with TRDD3 matching 8 bases. V shed 0 bases, J shed 6 bases, and the junction held 8 bases outside the gene matches. CDR3 length: 15 amino acids. Germline V lookup: CDR1 GEAIGNYY, CDR2 EKD. In DNA form, the CDR3 reads TGTGCCTGTGACACCCTTGGGGGATTTACCAATAAACTCATCTTT. Amino acids: CACDTLGGFTNKLIF.

This clone was seen a handful of times. The protein held in TCRdb is that of a much larger clone and does not match this DNA's translation at residue 8, likely because of a read error; the protein shown is translated from the DNA. The chain combines TRDV2 with TRDJ1; 7 nucleotides line up with TRDD3. The CDR3 sequence is 15 residues long. Germline-derived CDR1 and CDR2 are GEAIGNYY and EKD. CDR3 coding DNA: TGTGCCTGTGACTTACTGGGGAATACTCCCGACAAACTCATCTTT. Translated, it gives CACDLLGNTPDKLIF.

This rearrangement joins TRDV2 to TRDJ1; 11 bases fit TRDD3. Germline lookup yields CDR1 GEAIGNYY and CDR2 EKD. V trimming: 0 bases; J trimming: 1 base; junction bases outside the gene matches: 18. This CDR3 is built from 21 residues. The CDR3 nucleotides are TGTGCCTGTGACACCGTATATGTACTGGGGGATAAAAGTAACGGCACCGATAAACTCATCTTT. This sequence encodes CACDTVYVLGDKSNGTDKLIF.

Regarding this clone: This DNA's translation and the protein TCRdb lists, from a much larger clone, do not match at residue 15, likely due to a read error; the protein shown is translated from the DNA. The chain has TRDV1 and TRDJ1; D call uncertain. The CDR3 has 17 amino acids. Per the germline V gene, CDR1 is TSWWSYY and CDR2 is QGS. In DNA form, the CDR3 reads TGTGCTCTTGGGGAACCATTCTACGGGCTCACTGAAGGTAAACCCATCTTT. Its protein is CALGEPFYGLTEGKPIF.